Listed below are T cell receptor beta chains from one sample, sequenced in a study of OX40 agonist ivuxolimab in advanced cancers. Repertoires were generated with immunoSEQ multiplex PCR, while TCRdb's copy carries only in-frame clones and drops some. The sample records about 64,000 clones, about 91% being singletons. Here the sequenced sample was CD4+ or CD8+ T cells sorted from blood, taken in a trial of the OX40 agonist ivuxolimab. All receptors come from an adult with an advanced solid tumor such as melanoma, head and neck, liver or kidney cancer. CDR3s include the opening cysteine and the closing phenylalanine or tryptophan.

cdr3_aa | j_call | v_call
CASSSQSTGGAYGLALGELFF | TRBJ2-2 | TRBV27
CASHKTGTGENEQFF | TRBJ2-1 | TRBV6-6
CASSTGVAGLDEQYF | TRBJ2-7 | TRBV19
CASSPSQGTQYF | TRBJ2-3 | TRBV7-9
CASRMGSGSYNEQFF | TRBJ2-1 | TRBV5-4
CASIGTGTPGYYGYTF | TRBJ1-2 | TRBV19
CASNLVRLGYNEQFF | TRBJ2-1 | TRBV2
CASSPSRANQPQHF | TRBJ1-5 | TRBV27
CASSIQGSYNEQFF | TRBJ2-1 | TRBV19
CASSIMGGTGELFF | TRBJ2-2 | TRBV19
CAWRDRGRSEKLFF | TRBJ1-4 | TRBV30
CASSLAPAQTNEKLFF | TRBJ1-4 | TRBV7-2
CASSIGGTSGRRFNEQFF | TRBJ2-1 | TRBV19
CAISEGLGDYGYTF | TRBJ1-2 | TRBV10-3
CASSLARRGGYTF | TRBJ1-2 | TRBV5-6
CASSARGNTEAFF | TRBJ1-1 | TRBV19
CASGGNYGYTF | TRBJ1-2 | TRBV28
CASSTPGLAGADTQYF | TRBJ2-3 | TRBV19
CASSLLVAGGETQYF | TRBJ2-5 | TRBV5-6